Below are 17 T cell receptor beta chains sequenced from a single sample in a study of T cells in Graves' hyperthyroidism and ophthalmopathy (dated by TCRdb to the late 2010s). Libraries were made using multiplex PCR. Sequencing relied on an Illumina HiSeq 2000. Amplification of TCR beta CDR3 regions was carried out from RNA transcripts. A first-round RT-PCR of the TCR CDR3 used the HTBI primer set with the Qiagen OneStep RT-PCR kit. TCRdb redid the processing of the public reads, applying fastp at Q25 and MiXCR, and retained in-frame beta chains. Rows are unified per CDR3 protein, each entry keeping the most common DNA and genes. This sample comprises some 720,000 distinct CDR3 sequences, 16% of them detected only once. Roughly 8% of the sample lies in the top ten. Material for sequencing was blood. The source of these receptors is a man aged 18 to 35 with Graves' hyperthyroidism.

This clonotype has a handful of counts. The chain carries TRBV19 and TRBJ1-3, with a tentative D call TRBD1 (6 bases). V gave up 9 bases and J gave up 2 bases, with 14 bases separating them. From germline, CDR1 is LNHDA and CDR2 SQIVND (reference sequence). This CDR3 contains 14 residues. In DNA form, the CDR3 reads TGTGCCAGCCGAGCGGGGGGCGCTGGAAACACCATATATTTT. Protein product: CASRAGGAGNTIYF. Using reference TRBV19 and TRBJ1-3 for the parts outside the CDR3, the full variable domain is DGGITQSPKYLFRKEGQNVTLSCEQNLNHDAMYWYRQDPGQGLRLIYYSQIVNDFQKGDIAEGYSVSREKKESFPLTVTSAQKNPTAFYLCASRAGGAGNTIYFGEGSWLTVV.

This clonotype turned up a few times. V is TRBV29-1 and J is TRBJ2-5, with TRBD2 matching over 11 bases. Trimming cost V 7 bases and J 5 bases; bases outside gene matches: 15. This CDR3 contains 16 residues. Germline CDR1 and CDR2: SQVTM and ANQGSEA. For the CDR3, the DNA is TGCAGCGGTGATGCGTTCACTAGCGGGAGTGGGGAGACCCAGTACTTC. Translated: CSGDAFTSGSGETQYF. Full variable domain (remainder filled in from reference TRBV29-1 and TRBJ2-5): SAVISQKPSRDICQRGTSLTIQCQVDSQVTMMFWYRQQPGQSLTLIATANQGSEATYESGFVIDKFPISRPNLTFSTLTVSNMSPEDSSIYLCSGDAFTSGSGETQYFGPGTRLLVL.

This clonotype turned up a few times. The V call is TRBV3-1, the J call TRBJ1-2; perhaps TRBD1 as D (5 bases). V was shortened by 2 bases and J by 0 bases, with 13 bases between the two germline ends. The CDR3 is 16 residues long. In germline, CDR1 is LGHDT, CDR2 YNNKEL (reference sequence). CDR3 sequence: CASSQFIRQTNYGYTF. In DNA form, the CDR3 reads TGTGCCAGCAGCCAATTCATCCGACAGACTAACTATGGCTACACCTTC.

This chain joins TRBV12-3 or TRBV12-4 and TRBJ2-1, with 10 bases lining up with TRBD2. CDR3 length: 15 residues. J gave up 3 bases and V 6 bases, and 5 bases lay outside the gene matches. The CDR3 sequence is CASRIAGGFYNEQFF. The CDR3 DNA sequence: TGTGCCAGCAGGATAGCGGGAGGTTTCTACAATGAGCAGTTCTTC.

This chain links TRBV20-1 with TRBJ2-3; 7 bases agree with TRBD2. V dropped 2 bases and J dropped 2; count of bases not matched to a gene: 7. The CDR3 is 15 residues long. CDR1 and CDR2 (germline): DFQATT, SNEGSKA (reference sequence). The CDR3 loop reads CSARWRERVTDTQYF. CDR3 in DNA: TGCAGTGCTAGATGGCGGGAGAGAGTCACAGATACGCAGTATTTT.

This clonotype has only a few counts. The V and J genes are TRBV19 and TRBJ2-7; D is perhaps TRBD2 (7 bases). This CDR3 spans 14 amino acids. CDR1 and CDR2 from the germline V gene are LNHDA and SQIVND (reference sequence). Trimming stripped 10 bases from V and 3 bases from J, with 19 bases between. The CDR3 nucleotides read TGTGCCACCCAATTAGGCGGGGGCAGCTACGAGCAGTACTTC. Protein: CATQLGGGSYEQYF.

The V gene is TRBV10-3, the J gene TRBJ2-3; the D call may be TRBD1 or TRBD2 (5 bases each). Per the germline V gene, CDR1 is ENHRY and CDR2 is SYGVKD. Trimming stripped 6 bases from V and 0 bases from J, with 13 bases between. The CDR3 sequence is 15 residues long. Written as DNA, the CDR3 is TGTGCCATCAGCCCTGGGGCGGGTAGCACAGATACGCAGTATTTT. Its translation: CAISPGAGSTDTQYF.

The table lists this clonotype with many counts. This chain connects TRBV5-5 to TRBJ2-7; TRBD1 matches 7 bases. The ends lost 4 bases at V and 0 bases at J; junction bases unmatched: 4. The CDR3 has 14 amino acids. Germline values: CDR1 SGHKS, CDR2 YYEKEE (reference sequence). The CDR3 region has the DNA TGTGCCAGCAGCGGGGGACAGTCCTCCTACGAGCAGTACTTC. Amino acids: CASSGGQSSYEQYF.

There are many counts of this clonotype. The rearrangement links TRBV29-1 to TRBJ1-1, with 9 nucleotides matching TRBD1. V dropped 4 bases and J dropped 5; count of bases not matched to a gene: 5. CDR3 length equals 13 residues. CDR1 and CDR2 (germline): SQVTM, ANQGSEA. Here the CDR3 reads CSVGDRVLTEAFF. As DNA, the CDR3 is TGCAGCGTTGGGGACAGGGTCTTAACTGAAGCTTTCTTT.

In its sample, this clonotype was seen many times. V is TRBV12-3 or TRBV12-4 and J is TRBJ2-1; no clear D. The CDR3 runs 12 residues. V was clipped by 2 bases and J by 10 bases, with 9 bases between them. The chain's CDR3 is CASSLMRSEQFF. The CDR3 nucleotides read TGTGCCAGCAGTTTAATGCGGAGCGAGCAGTTCTTC.

In regard to this clonotype: The CDR3 does not end in the conserved phenylalanine or tryptophan, so this is likely a read error. This chain joins TRBV11-2 and TRBJ2-5; 9 bases are shared with TRBD2. The germline V gene has CDR1 SGHAT and CDR2 FQNNGV. Unmatched junction bases numbered 4, after V lost 2 bases and J lost 0 bases. The CDR3 runs to 16 residues. CDR3 in amino acids: CASSLFSGGYQETQYL. CDR3 DNA sequence: TGTGCCAGCAGCTTATTCAGCGGGGGGTACCAAGAGACCCAGTACCTC.

The sample holds many counts of this clonotype. In DNA form, the CDR3 reads TGTGCCAGCAGTTTAGAGGCGGCTTTGGACGAGCAGTACTTC. It codes for CASSLEAALDEQYF. The chain couples TRBV28 to TRBJ2-7, with unresolved D. This CDR3 is 14 amino acids long. The germline CDR1 and CDR2 sequences are MDHEN and SYDVKM. V lost 2 bases and J 5 bases, leaving 13 bases between the germline ends.

This clonotype was recorded a few times. This chain uses TRBV10-3 with TRBJ2-5; D remains ambiguous. This CDR3 spans 14 amino acids. The germline CDR1 and CDR2 sequences are ENHRY and SYGVKD. Trimming cost V 4 bases and J 4 bases, with 13 bases left between them. The CDR3 reads CAISAGSRLETQYF. CDR3 sequence (DNA): TGTGCCATCAGTGCTGGCTCTCGTTTAGAGACCCAGTACTTC.

This rearrangement joins TRBV7-8 to TRBJ1-2; D is unresolved. The CDR3 has 15 amino acids. Germline lookup yields CDR1 SGHVS and CDR2 FQNEAQ. Trimming pared 5 bases from V and 4 bases from J, leaving 17 bases between. The CDR3 coding sequence is TGTGCCAGCAGCCTAACCGGGCCGCCGCCCTATGGCTACACCTTC. Translation gives CASSLTGPPPYGYTF.

This clonotype was seen more than once but under ten times. V is TRBV30 and J is TRBJ1-1; D is uncertain. Trimming took off 4 bases at V and 3 bases at J, with 6 bases between the two ends. This CDR3 has 11 amino acids. Looked up from germline, CDR1 is GTSNPN and CDR2 is SVGIG (reference sequence). The CDR3 region has the DNA TGTGCCTGGAATCAGTACACTGAAGCTTTCTTT. This gives the protein CAWNQYTEAFF.

This clonotype was counted many times. The chain has TRBV20-1 and TRBJ2-4, with 10 bases fitting TRBD2. CDR1 is DFQATT and CDR2 is SNEGSKA in the germline V gene (reference sequence). This CDR3 is built from 15 residues. V lost 0 bases, J lost 7 bases, and 6 bases stayed unmatched. The CDR3 sequence: CSARDYGSGRNIQYF. In DNA, the CDR3 is TGCAGTGCTAGAGATTACGGTAGCGGGAGGAACATTCAGTACTTC.

This clonotype has ten or more counts. The V gene is TRBV9, the J gene TRBJ2-7; 10 bases are shared with TRBD1. V shed 0 bases, J shed 6 bases, and the junction held 3 bases outside the gene matches. The CDR3 has 14 amino acids. Per germline, CDR1 SGDLS and CDR2 YYNGEE. The DNA for the CDR3 is TGTGCCAGCAGCGTAGGGGGACAGGGGACCGAGCAGTACTTC. Translating gives CASSVGGQGTEQYF.